A selection of T cell receptor beta chains follows, all from one sample in a study of graft-versus-host responses after intestinal transplantation. The assay was immunoSEQ multiplex PCR, and TCRdb's table has in-frame clones only and misses some. The table shows roughly 45,000 clones, with just under 95% occurring only once. The starting material was PBMCs, obtained approximately 360 days after intestinal transplant. The origin of the receptors is a human patient who received an intestinal transplant, so some T cells may come from the graft donor. The CDR3 runs from the conserved cysteine through the conserved F or W. D genes are given only for firm matches. The size of a clone is reported for some rows only, either as once, few or many, or as a class for expanded clones.

>-|TRBV19|TRBJ1-3|-
CASSIGQSGNTIYF
TGCGCCAGTAGTATTGGGCAATCTGGAAACACCATATATTTT
>-|TRBV11-2|TRBJ2-7|-
CASSKSGSYEQYF
TGTGCCAGCAGCAAATCGGGAAGTTACGAGCAGTACTTC
>-|TRBV9|TRBJ1-2|-
CASSEGRGWFYGYTF
TGTGCCAGCAGCGAGGGTAGGGGTTGGTTCTATGGCTACACCTTC
>-|TRBV4-1|TRBJ1-4|-
CASSPLRDQGEKLFF
TGCGCCAGCAGCCCTCTCCGGGACCAGGGAGAAAAACTGTTTTTT
>-|TRBV11-2|TRBJ2-7|TRBD1
CASSAETGQIPYEQYF
TGTGCCAGCAGCGCGGAAACGGGACAGATTCCCTACGAGCAGTACTTC
>-|TRBV6-5|TRBJ1-5|TRBD1
CASRPSDRAGQPQHF
TGTGCCAGCAGACCCTCGGACAGGGCCGGTCAGCCCCAGCATTTT
>-|TRBV7-6|TRBJ1-3|-
CASSLSPTKGFGNTIYF
TGTGCCAGCAGCTTATCCCCAACTAAGGGTTTCGGAAACACCATATATTTT
>-|TRBV15|TRBJ1-3|-
CATSRDLGTSGNTIYF
TGTGCCACCAGCAGAGATCTAGGCACCTCTGGAAACACCATATATTTT
>once|TRBV18|TRBJ2-3|TRBD2
CASSLRDYSLTGTDTQYF
TGTGCCAGCTCACTAAGGGACTATTCACTCACCGGCACAGATACGCAGTATTTT
>-|TRBV7-9|TRBJ1-1|TRBD1
CASSYPWGTGDEGAFF
TGTGCCAGCAGCTATCCATGGGGGACAGGGGATGAAGGGGCTTTCTTT
>-|TRBV4-2|TRBJ2-6|-
CASSQRVISGANVLTF
TGTGCCAGCAGCCAGCGGGTTATCTCTGGGGCCAACGTCCTGACTTTC
>-|TRBV11-2|TRBJ2-2|-
CASRPLRRQRNNTGELFF
TGTGCCAGCAGACCCCTTCGCAGACAGCGGAATAACACCGGGGAGCTGTTTTTT
>-|TRBV7-2|TRBJ2-3|-
CASSLRVSRGAWPDTQYF
TGTGCCAGCAGCTTAAGGGTGTCGAGGGGAGCCTGGCCAGATACGCAGTATTTT
>-|TRBV9|TRBJ2-1|TRBD2
CASSRAGGRDSYNEQFF
TGTGCCAGCAGTAGGGCTGGCGGGAGGGACTCCTACAATGAGCAGTTCTTC
>-|TRBV18|TRBJ2-2|-
CASSPEVGGLNTGELFF
TGTGCCAGCTCACCCGAAGTCGGAGGCCTGAACACCGGGGAGCTGTTTTTT
>-|TRBV9|TRBJ2-6|-
CASSVGGGSGANVLTF
TGTGCCAGCAGCGTAGGGGGAGGCTCTGGGGCCAACGTCCTGACTTTC